This is a list of T cell receptor beta chains from one sample in a study of blood T cells in healthy people across ages. TCRdb itself ran the 5' RACE reads through MiXCR, one entry per CDR3 protein. Among about 780,000 distinct CDR3 sequences listed, 46% were seen once. The sample comprised blood. These TCRs come from an elderly man in good health. Each CDR3 is given with its conserved first and last residue. D genes are given only for firm matches. Clone size is shown for a subset of rows, as once, few, many or a class of expanded clone.

>.|TRBD2|TRBJ2-1|TRBV20-1
CSAITSGSISEQFF
TGCAGTGCAATAACTAGCGGGAGTATTAGTGAGCAGTTCTTC
>few|TRBD2|TRBJ2-7|TRBV3-1
CASSQGAGGFNEQYF
TGTGCCAGCAGCCAAGGAGCGGGAGGGTTCAACGAGCAGTACTTC
>.|TRBD1|TRBJ1-5|TRBV6-1
CASSLFPGQGTFQPQHF
TGTGCCAGCAGCCTTTTTCCGGGACAGGGGACATTTCAGCCCCAGCATTTT
>few|TRBD2|TRBJ2-1|TRBV29-1
CSVEDLTGLARYNEQFF
TGCAGCGTTGAAGATCTTACGGGACTAGCGCGATACAATGAGCAGTTCTTC
>.|TRBD2|TRBJ2-3|TRBV6-1
CASSEEDGAGGALEDTQYF
TGTGCCAGCAGTGAAGAGGACGGAGCGGGAGGCGCGTTAGAAGATACGCAGTATTTT
>few|.|TRBJ2-3|TRBV28
CASSLGTSPRTDTQYF
TGTGCCAGCAGCTTAGGGACTTCCCCCCGCACAGATACGCAGTATTTT
>few|.|TRBJ2-5|TRBV7-3
CASSRVAGGQETQYF
TGTGCCAGCAGCCGAGTGGCAGGGGGGCAAGAGACCCAGTACTTC
>.|TRBD2|TRBJ2-5|TRBV12-3/TRBV12-4
CASSDTSGRGSYNEQYF
TGTGCCAGCAGTGACACTAGCGGGAGGGGGTCCTACAATGAGCAGTACTTC
>.|.|TRBJ2-2|TRBV9
CASRPATGELFF
TGTGCCAGTCGACCGGCCACCGGGGAGCTGTTTTTT
>.|.|TRBJ2-7|TRBV4-3
CASSTGGNTYNEQYF
TGCGCCAGCAGCACTGGGGGTAATACCTACAACGAGCAGTACTTC
>.|TRBD2|TRBJ2-3|TRBV2
CASSGARLAVSTDTQYF
TGTGCCAGCAGTGGAGCCAGGCTAGCGGTGAGCACAGATACGCAGTATTTT
>.|TRBD1|TRBJ2-7|TRBV29-1
CSVEVPGQGARGEQYF
TGCAGCGTTGAAGTCCCCGGACAGGGGGCAAGAGGCGAGCAGTACTTC
>.|.|TRBJ2-5|TRBV20-1
CSAREARQQETQYF
TGCAGTGCTAGAGAGGCTAGACAACAAGAGACCCAGTACTTC
>many|.|TRBJ2-5|TRBV28
CASSKMDIGLDQYF
TGTGCCAGCAGTAAAATGGATATTGGTTTGGACCAGTACTTC
>.|.|TRBJ1-5|TRBV5-8
CASSSVAGDNQPQHF
TGTGCCAGCAGCTCGGTGGCAGGCGACAATCAGCCCCAGCATTTT
>few|.|TRBJ2-7|TRBV20-1
CSAGRGAAIEQYF
TGCAGTGCTGGCCGGGGGGCCGCAATCGAGCAGTACTTC
>.|TRBD2|TRBJ2-7|TRBV7-2
CASGLAAGEYNEQYF
TGTGCCAGCGGCTTAGCCGCGGGAGAGTACAATGAGCAGTACTTC
>few|.|TRBJ2-5|TRBV28
CASSPLPRGARTQYF
TGTGCCAGCAGTCCCCTCCCGCGCGGTGCCAGGACCCAGTACTTC
>.|TRBD1|TRBJ2-5|TRBV2
CASSGRTGRGETQYF
TGTGCCAGCAGTGGACGGACAGGGCGCGGGGAGACCCAGTACTTC
>.|.|TRBJ1-2|TRBV29-1
CSVDPLGAGYGYTF
TGCAGCGTTGATCCTCTGGGGGCCGGCTATGGCTACACCTTC
>many|TRBD2|TRBJ2-7|TRBV2
CASSGTSSYEQYF
TGTGCCAGCAGTGGGACTAGCTCCTACGAGCAGTACTTC
>.|.|TRBJ2-7|TRBV29-1
CSVEGGQGQTYEQYF
TGCAGCGTTGAAGGAGGCCAGGGGCAAACCTACGAGCAGTACTTC
>.|TRBD1|TRBJ1-2|TRBV10-3
CAISESDREIYGYTF
TGTGCCATCAGTGAGTCGGACAGGGAGATCTATGGCTACACCTTC
>.|.|TRBJ1-5|TRBV7-9
CASSKGGYSNQPQHF
TGTGCCAGCAGCAAAGGGGGGTATAGCAATCAGCCCCAGCATTTT
>.|.|TRBJ2-5|TRBV28
CASSSGQPQETQYF
TGTGCCAGCAGTTCCGGACAGCCCCAAGAGACCCAGTACTTC
>.|TRBD1|TRBJ2-7|TRBV27
CASSLSDRAAYEQYF
TGTGCCAGCAGTTTATCCGACAGGGCTGCCTACGAGCAGTACTTC
>few|.|TRBJ2-1|TRBV20-1
CSARQFSYNEQFF
TGCAGTGCCAGACAGTTCTCCTACAATGAGCAGTTCTTC
>.|TRBD1|TRBJ1-5|TRBV6-5
CASSYYRDSSQPQHF
TGTGCCAGCAGTTACTACCGGGACAGTTCCCAGCCCCAGCATTTT
>.|.|TRBJ2-7|TRBV20-1
CSARATVPGCPYEQYF
TGCAGTGCTAGAGCCACGGTCCCTGGTTGCCCCTACGAGCAGTACTTC
>few|TRBD2|TRBJ2-5|TRBV11-3
CASSPTGGNGGGTQYF
TGTGCCAGCAGCCCGACGGGGGGAAACGGCGGTGGGACCCAGTACTTC
>many|TRBD1|TRBJ1-6|TRBV19
CASSMMGAGTGGNSPLHF
TGTGCCAGTAGTATGATGGGGGCCGGGACAGGCGGAAATTCACCCCTCCACTTT
>many|.|TRBJ2-1|TRBV4-3
CASSQDRRAIPTNEQFF
TGCGCCAGCAGCCAAGATCGTCGGGCTATACCTACAAATGAGCAGTTCTTC
>few|.|TRBJ2-7|TRBV7-2
CASSLGREPSYEQYF
TGTGCCAGCAGCTTAGGCCGGGAGCCCTCCTACGAGCAGTACTTC
>.|.|TRBJ1-5|TRBV6-6
CASSYSPDSFQPQHF
TGTGCCAGCAGTTACTCGCCCGACAGTTTTCAGCCCCAGCATTTT
>few|.|TRBJ2-5|TRBV29-1
CSAALQQETQYF
TGCAGCGCCGCGCTACAACAAGAGACCCAGTACTTC
>.|.|TRBJ2-3|TRBV5-1
CASSLEGRLSTDTQYF
TGCGCCAGCAGCTTGGAAGGGCGGTTAAGCACAGATACGCAGTATTTT
>.|.|TRBJ1-2|TRBV27
CASSLNEYYGYTF
TGTGCCAGCAGTTTAAACGAATACTATGGCTACACCTTC
>.|TRBD2|TRBJ2-3|TRBV5-1
CASSYFSSGSKDTQYF
TGCGCCAGCAGTTATTTTTCGAGCGGGAGTAAAGATACGCAGTATTTT
>few|.|TRBJ2-5|TRBV29-1
CSVEPGLPGQETQYF
TGCAGCGTTGAACCGGGACTTCCCGGCCAAGAGACCCAGTACTTC
>.|.|TRBJ2-1|TRBV28
CASSHPYRTKEQFF
TGTGCCAGCAGCCACCCATACCGGACCAAGGAGCAGTTCTTC
>few|TRBD1|TRBJ1-2|TRBV7-9
CASSPTPDRGSGYTF
TGTGCCAGCAGCCCTACCCCGGACAGGGGAAGCGGCTACACCTTC
>.|.|TRBJ1-6|TRBV6-5
CASSYESAGSSYNSPLHF
TGTGCCAGCAGTTACGAATCGGCAGGGAGCTCCTATAATTCACCCCTCCACTTT